The rows below give T cell receptor beta chains drawn from one sample of a study of shared clonotypes between healthy human individuals. Clones were sequenced by immunoSEQ multiplex PCR, and TCRdb holds only the in-frame ones, with some missing. Here the sample spans 300,000 to 400,000 clones, roughly 70% being singletons. The sample taken for sequencing was memory CD4+ T cells sorted from blood. Source of these receptors: a man younger than 45 in good health. CDR3s include the opening cysteine and the closing phenylalanine or tryptophan. D genes are given only for firm matches. Size is omitted from some rows. Given values are once, few, many or a class for expanded clones.

V: TRBV11-2; length: 14; D: .; size: .; J: TRBJ1-1; CDR3: CASSLDRAGTEAFF; DNA: TGTGCCAGCAGCTTAGATAGGGCCGGCACTGAAGCTTTCTTT
V: TRBV7-3; length: 15; D: TRBD2; size: .; J: TRBJ2-5; CDR3: CASSRAGVMVETQYF; DNA: TGTGCCAGCAGCCGAGCGGGAGTAATGGTGGAGACCCAGTACTTC
V: TRBV18; length: 13; D: .; size: .; J: TRBJ1-2; CDR3: CASSPTTENGYTF; DNA: TGTGCCAGCTCACCTACGACTGAAAATGGCTACACCTTC
V: TRBV4-1; length: 15; D: TRBD1; size: .; J: TRBJ2-7; CDR3: CASSHTGQGNYEQYF; DNA: TGCGCCAGCAGCCACACGGGACAGGGGAACTACGAGCAGTACTTC
V: TRBV11-2; length: 14; D: .; size: .; J: TRBJ2-1; CDR3: CASSLGTAYNEQFF; DNA: TGTGCCAGCAGCTTAGGGACAGCCTACAATGAGCAGTTCTTC
V: TRBV18; length: 15; D: TRBD1; size: once; J: TRBJ2-7; CDR3: CASSPSLDRVSEQYF; DNA: TGTGCCAGCTCACCTTCTTTGGACAGGGTATCCGAGCAGTACTTC
V: TRBV5-4; length: 16; D: .; size: once; J: TRBJ2-1; CDR3: CASSLGAPSSYNEQFF; DNA: TGTGCCAGCAGCTTGGGAGCGCCCAGCTCCTACAATGAGCAGTTCTTC
V: TRBV4-3; length: 16; D: TRBD1; size: .; J: TRBJ1-5; CDR3: CASSQDGNRGDETQHF; DNA: TGCGCCAGCAGCCAAGACGGGAACAGGGGAGACGAGACCCAGCATTTT
V: TRBV10-1; length: 14; D: TRBD2; size: few; J: TRBJ2-1; CDR3: CASSERTSGTPHFF; DNA: TGCGCCAGCAGCGAAAGGACTAGCGGGACCCCTCACTTCTTC
V: TRBV5-8; length: 15; D: .; size: .; J: TRBJ2-5; CDR3: CASSGTGTRRGTQYF; DNA: TGTGCCAGCAGCGGAACGGGTACTAGGAGGGGGACCCAGTACTTC
V: TRBV5-6; length: 13; D: .; size: few; J: TRBJ2-1; CDR3: CASSLSSYNEQFF; DNA: TGTGCCAGCAGCTTGTCGAGTTACAATGAGCAGTTCTTC
V: TRBV11-2; length: 15; D: .; size: .; J: TRBJ2-1; CDR3: CASSPGDPPRNEQFF; DNA: TGTGCCAGCAGCCCCGGGGACCCCCCGCGGAATGAGCAGTTCTTC
V: TRBV7-2; length: 17; D: .; size: .; J: TRBJ2-5; CDR3: CASSLGLGGRAQETQYF; DNA: TGTGCCAGCAGCTTAGGTTTAGGCGGCAGGGCCCAAGAGACCCAGTACTTC
V: TRBV4-2; length: 15; D: .; size: .; J: TRBJ2-1; CDR3: CASSHRTGTYNEQFF; DNA: TGTGCCAGCAGCCACCGAACGGGGACCTACAATGAGCAGTTCTTC
V: TRBV11-1; length: 18; D: .; size: .; J: TRBJ2-7; CDR3: CASSLSPLYSSRSYEQYF; DNA: TGTGCCAGCAGCTTATCTCCACTCTACTCCTCACGGAGCTACGAGCAGTACTTC
V: TRBV7-2; length: 19; D: TRBD2; size: .; J: TRBJ2-1; CDR3: CASSSLWTSGSPSYNEQFF; DNA: TGTGCCAGCAGCTCCCTATGGACTAGCGGGAGTCCCTCCTACAATGAGCAGTTCTTC
V: TRBV4-1; length: 15; D: .; size: .; J: TRBJ1-4; CDR3: CASSQLPGTIEKLFF; DNA: TGCGCCAGCAGCCAATTACCGGGAACTATCGAAAAACTGTTTTTT
V: TRBV10-3; length: 14; D: TRBD1; size: few; J: TRBJ1-4; CDR3: CAISEQGGGEKLFF; DNA: TGTGCCATCAGTGAGCAGGGGGGTGGTGAAAAACTGTTTTTT
V: TRBV5-1; length: 15; D: TRBD1; size: .; J: TRBJ1-4; CDR3: CASKRTTGTNEKLFF; DNA: TGCGCCAGCAAACGGACGACAGGGACTAATGAAAAACTGTTTTTT
V: TRBV7-3; length: 12; D: .; size: .; J: TRBJ2-1; CDR3: CASAAGTNEQFF; DNA: TGTGCCTCCGCGGCAGGGACCAATGAGCAGTTCTTC
V: TRBV11-2; length: 13; D: .; size: .; J: TRBJ1-2; CDR3: CASSPPGGYGYTF; DNA: TGTGCCAGCAGCCCTCCCGGGGGCTATGGCTACACCTTC
V: TRBV11-2; length: 15; D: .; size: .; J: TRBJ2-3; CDR3: CASSLETTWVDTQYF; DNA: TGTGCCAGCAGCTTAGAGACAACCTGGGTTGATACGCAGTATTTT
V: TRBV28; length: 15; D: TRBD2; size: few; J: TRBJ2-7; CDR3: CASRSSGRAWGEQYF; DNA: TGTGCCAGCAGGTCTAGCGGGAGGGCCTGGGGCGAGCAGTACTTC
V: TRBV27; length: 13; D: .; size: many; J: TRBJ2-5; CDR3: CASSSSTGKAQYF; DNA: TGTGCCAGCAGTTCCTCGACGGGGAAGGCCCAGTACTTC
V: TRBV2; length: 13; D: .; size: once; J: TRBJ2-2; CDR3: CASRSVYTGELFF; DNA: TGTGCCAGCAGGTCGGTTTACACCGGGGAGCTGTTTTTT
V: TRBV19; length: 18; D: TRBD2; size: .; J: TRBJ2-3; CDR3: CATRPRFSGRAVTDTQYF; DNA: TGTGCCACCAGACCCCGATTTAGCGGGAGGGCCGTCACAGATACGCAGTATTTT
V: TRBV30; length: 11; D: .; size: .; J: TRBJ2-3; CDR3: CAWSVPGALTF; DNA: TGTGCCTGGAGTGTTCCGGGGGCACTCACATTT
V: TRBV20-1; length: 11; D: .; size: .; J: TRBJ2-2; CDR3: CSAPVHGELFF; DNA: TGCAGTGCCCCCGTGCACGGGGAGCTGTTTTTT
V: TRBV25-1; length: 14; D: .; size: .; J: TRBJ2-3; CDR3: CASSERSSTDTQYF; DNA: TGCGCCAGCAGTGAACGCTCTAGCACAGATACGCAGTATTTT
V: TRBV7-9; length: 15; D: .; size: few; J: TRBJ2-2; CDR3: CASSLSRGPTGELFF; DNA: TGTGCCAGCAGCTTATCTAGGGGACCCACCGGGGAGCTGTTTTTT
V: TRBV5-1; length: 14; D: .; size: once; J: TRBJ2-5; CDR3: CASSLATMAETQYF; DNA: TGCGCCAGCAGCTTGGCCACGATGGCCGAGACCCAGTACTTC
V: TRBV29-1; length: 14; D: TRBD2; size: many; J: TRBJ2-3; CDR3: CSVLLAGVGVTQYF; DNA: TGCAGCGTCCTACTAGCGGGAGTGGGAGTCACGCAGTATTTT
V: TRBV5-1; length: 16; D: TRBD2; size: .; J: TRBJ2-5; CDR3: CASSLGPLAGVETQYF; DNA: TGCGCCAGCAGCCTGGGACCCCTAGCGGGGGTAGAGACCCAGTACTTC
V: TRBV27; length: 17; D: .; size: once; J: TRBJ2-6; CDR3: CASSLSGSGSGANVLTF; DNA: TGTGCCAGCAGTTTATCGGGCTCAGGTTCTGGGGCCAACGTCCTGACTTTC
V: TRBV5-1; length: 17; D: .; size: .; J: TRBJ1-3; CDR3: CASSLGSLGPSGNTIYF; DNA: TGCGCCAGCAGCTTGGGGAGCTTAGGACCCTCTGGAAACACCATATATTTT
V: TRBV7-3; length: 15; D: .; size: .; J: TRBJ2-3; CDR3: CASSPQGASTDTQYF; DNA: TGTGCCAGCAGCCCACAAGGGGCTAGCACAGATACGCAGTATTTT
V: TRBV30; length: 14; D: TRBD2; size: .; J: TRBJ2-3; CDR3: CACRGTSGTDTQYF; DNA: TGTGCCTGTAGGGGGACTAGCGGCACAGATACGCAGTATTTT
V: TRBV5-1; length: 16; D: .; size: .; J: TRBJ2-3; CDR3: CASRLGHPFSTDTQYF; DNA: TGCGCCAGCAGATTAGGGCACCCCTTTAGCACAGATACGCAGTATTTT
V: TRBV25-1; length: 11; D: .; size: .; J: TRBJ2-7; CDR3: CATSRGYEQYF; DNA: TGTGCCACCTCCAGGGGCTACGAGCAGTACTTC
V: TRBV11-3; length: 13; D: TRBD2; size: .; J: TRBJ2-2; CDR3: CASRGSGTGELFF; DNA: TGTGCCAGCAGGGGTAGCGGGACCGGGGAGCTGTTTTTT
V: TRBV6-4; length: 15; D: TRBD1; size: .; J: TRBJ2-2; CDR3: CASRPGQGAPGELFF; DNA: TGTGCCAGCCGACCGGGACAGGGGGCTCCCGGGGAGCTGTTTTTT
V: TRBV19; length: 15; D: TRBD1; size: .; J: TRBJ2-1; CDR3: CASSLRDSSYNEQFF; DNA: TGTGCCAGTAGTCTCCGGGACAGCTCCTACAATGAGCAGTTCTTC
V: TRBV5-1; length: 13; D: TRBD1; size: .; J: TRBJ2-7; CDR3: CASSIRDRGEQYF; DNA: TGCGCCAGCAGCATCCGGGACAGGGGCGAGCAGTACTTC
V: TRBV5-8; length: 16; D: .; size: .; J: TRBJ2-3; CDR3: CASSLSWTDNTDTQYF; DNA: TGTGCCAGCAGCTTGTCCTGGACAGATAACACAGATACGCAGTATTTT
V: TRBV6-6; length: 14; D: .; size: .; J: TRBJ1-5; CDR3: CASSYEASNQPQHF; DNA: TGTGCCAGCAGTTACGAGGCCAGCAATCAGCCCCAGCATTTT
V: TRBV11-3; length: 13; D: .; size: .; J: TRBJ2-7; CDR3: CASSFTAVGEQYF; DNA: TGTGCCAGCAGCTTTACAGCAGTGGGCGAGCAGTACTTC